This TCR beta chain is from a study of CD8+CD57+ T cells in acquired aplastic anemia. At the level of the study: Sorted CD4+ and CD8+ cells yielded DNA averaging about 3.1 ug.

Patients sequenced had flow cytometry evidence of CD8+CD57+ cell expansion. Receipt of therapy had not occurred in any patient by the time of blood sampling. The CDR3 consists of 15 residues. V lost 7 bases to trimming and J lost 5 bases; unmatched junction nucleotides: 8. Germline V gene sequence: CDR1 SGDLS, CDR2 YYNGEE. Investigators profiled TCR beta VDJ and CDR3 from genomic DNA template. TCRdb itself ran the reads through MiXCR, one entry per CDR3 protein. The sample lists about 250,000 distinct CDR3 sequences; roughly half were seen once. The sequenced sample was sorted CD4+, CD8+, or CD8+CD57+ T cells (not recorded which) from PBMCs. The receptor was isolated from a human donor with aplastic anemia. The rearrangement uses TRBV9 and TRBJ2-1, with 11 positions matching TRBD2. CDR3 region: CASSPPTSGDNEQFF. In DNA, the CDR3 is TGTGCCAGCTCACCTCCGACTAGCGGGGACAATGAGCAGTTCTTC.